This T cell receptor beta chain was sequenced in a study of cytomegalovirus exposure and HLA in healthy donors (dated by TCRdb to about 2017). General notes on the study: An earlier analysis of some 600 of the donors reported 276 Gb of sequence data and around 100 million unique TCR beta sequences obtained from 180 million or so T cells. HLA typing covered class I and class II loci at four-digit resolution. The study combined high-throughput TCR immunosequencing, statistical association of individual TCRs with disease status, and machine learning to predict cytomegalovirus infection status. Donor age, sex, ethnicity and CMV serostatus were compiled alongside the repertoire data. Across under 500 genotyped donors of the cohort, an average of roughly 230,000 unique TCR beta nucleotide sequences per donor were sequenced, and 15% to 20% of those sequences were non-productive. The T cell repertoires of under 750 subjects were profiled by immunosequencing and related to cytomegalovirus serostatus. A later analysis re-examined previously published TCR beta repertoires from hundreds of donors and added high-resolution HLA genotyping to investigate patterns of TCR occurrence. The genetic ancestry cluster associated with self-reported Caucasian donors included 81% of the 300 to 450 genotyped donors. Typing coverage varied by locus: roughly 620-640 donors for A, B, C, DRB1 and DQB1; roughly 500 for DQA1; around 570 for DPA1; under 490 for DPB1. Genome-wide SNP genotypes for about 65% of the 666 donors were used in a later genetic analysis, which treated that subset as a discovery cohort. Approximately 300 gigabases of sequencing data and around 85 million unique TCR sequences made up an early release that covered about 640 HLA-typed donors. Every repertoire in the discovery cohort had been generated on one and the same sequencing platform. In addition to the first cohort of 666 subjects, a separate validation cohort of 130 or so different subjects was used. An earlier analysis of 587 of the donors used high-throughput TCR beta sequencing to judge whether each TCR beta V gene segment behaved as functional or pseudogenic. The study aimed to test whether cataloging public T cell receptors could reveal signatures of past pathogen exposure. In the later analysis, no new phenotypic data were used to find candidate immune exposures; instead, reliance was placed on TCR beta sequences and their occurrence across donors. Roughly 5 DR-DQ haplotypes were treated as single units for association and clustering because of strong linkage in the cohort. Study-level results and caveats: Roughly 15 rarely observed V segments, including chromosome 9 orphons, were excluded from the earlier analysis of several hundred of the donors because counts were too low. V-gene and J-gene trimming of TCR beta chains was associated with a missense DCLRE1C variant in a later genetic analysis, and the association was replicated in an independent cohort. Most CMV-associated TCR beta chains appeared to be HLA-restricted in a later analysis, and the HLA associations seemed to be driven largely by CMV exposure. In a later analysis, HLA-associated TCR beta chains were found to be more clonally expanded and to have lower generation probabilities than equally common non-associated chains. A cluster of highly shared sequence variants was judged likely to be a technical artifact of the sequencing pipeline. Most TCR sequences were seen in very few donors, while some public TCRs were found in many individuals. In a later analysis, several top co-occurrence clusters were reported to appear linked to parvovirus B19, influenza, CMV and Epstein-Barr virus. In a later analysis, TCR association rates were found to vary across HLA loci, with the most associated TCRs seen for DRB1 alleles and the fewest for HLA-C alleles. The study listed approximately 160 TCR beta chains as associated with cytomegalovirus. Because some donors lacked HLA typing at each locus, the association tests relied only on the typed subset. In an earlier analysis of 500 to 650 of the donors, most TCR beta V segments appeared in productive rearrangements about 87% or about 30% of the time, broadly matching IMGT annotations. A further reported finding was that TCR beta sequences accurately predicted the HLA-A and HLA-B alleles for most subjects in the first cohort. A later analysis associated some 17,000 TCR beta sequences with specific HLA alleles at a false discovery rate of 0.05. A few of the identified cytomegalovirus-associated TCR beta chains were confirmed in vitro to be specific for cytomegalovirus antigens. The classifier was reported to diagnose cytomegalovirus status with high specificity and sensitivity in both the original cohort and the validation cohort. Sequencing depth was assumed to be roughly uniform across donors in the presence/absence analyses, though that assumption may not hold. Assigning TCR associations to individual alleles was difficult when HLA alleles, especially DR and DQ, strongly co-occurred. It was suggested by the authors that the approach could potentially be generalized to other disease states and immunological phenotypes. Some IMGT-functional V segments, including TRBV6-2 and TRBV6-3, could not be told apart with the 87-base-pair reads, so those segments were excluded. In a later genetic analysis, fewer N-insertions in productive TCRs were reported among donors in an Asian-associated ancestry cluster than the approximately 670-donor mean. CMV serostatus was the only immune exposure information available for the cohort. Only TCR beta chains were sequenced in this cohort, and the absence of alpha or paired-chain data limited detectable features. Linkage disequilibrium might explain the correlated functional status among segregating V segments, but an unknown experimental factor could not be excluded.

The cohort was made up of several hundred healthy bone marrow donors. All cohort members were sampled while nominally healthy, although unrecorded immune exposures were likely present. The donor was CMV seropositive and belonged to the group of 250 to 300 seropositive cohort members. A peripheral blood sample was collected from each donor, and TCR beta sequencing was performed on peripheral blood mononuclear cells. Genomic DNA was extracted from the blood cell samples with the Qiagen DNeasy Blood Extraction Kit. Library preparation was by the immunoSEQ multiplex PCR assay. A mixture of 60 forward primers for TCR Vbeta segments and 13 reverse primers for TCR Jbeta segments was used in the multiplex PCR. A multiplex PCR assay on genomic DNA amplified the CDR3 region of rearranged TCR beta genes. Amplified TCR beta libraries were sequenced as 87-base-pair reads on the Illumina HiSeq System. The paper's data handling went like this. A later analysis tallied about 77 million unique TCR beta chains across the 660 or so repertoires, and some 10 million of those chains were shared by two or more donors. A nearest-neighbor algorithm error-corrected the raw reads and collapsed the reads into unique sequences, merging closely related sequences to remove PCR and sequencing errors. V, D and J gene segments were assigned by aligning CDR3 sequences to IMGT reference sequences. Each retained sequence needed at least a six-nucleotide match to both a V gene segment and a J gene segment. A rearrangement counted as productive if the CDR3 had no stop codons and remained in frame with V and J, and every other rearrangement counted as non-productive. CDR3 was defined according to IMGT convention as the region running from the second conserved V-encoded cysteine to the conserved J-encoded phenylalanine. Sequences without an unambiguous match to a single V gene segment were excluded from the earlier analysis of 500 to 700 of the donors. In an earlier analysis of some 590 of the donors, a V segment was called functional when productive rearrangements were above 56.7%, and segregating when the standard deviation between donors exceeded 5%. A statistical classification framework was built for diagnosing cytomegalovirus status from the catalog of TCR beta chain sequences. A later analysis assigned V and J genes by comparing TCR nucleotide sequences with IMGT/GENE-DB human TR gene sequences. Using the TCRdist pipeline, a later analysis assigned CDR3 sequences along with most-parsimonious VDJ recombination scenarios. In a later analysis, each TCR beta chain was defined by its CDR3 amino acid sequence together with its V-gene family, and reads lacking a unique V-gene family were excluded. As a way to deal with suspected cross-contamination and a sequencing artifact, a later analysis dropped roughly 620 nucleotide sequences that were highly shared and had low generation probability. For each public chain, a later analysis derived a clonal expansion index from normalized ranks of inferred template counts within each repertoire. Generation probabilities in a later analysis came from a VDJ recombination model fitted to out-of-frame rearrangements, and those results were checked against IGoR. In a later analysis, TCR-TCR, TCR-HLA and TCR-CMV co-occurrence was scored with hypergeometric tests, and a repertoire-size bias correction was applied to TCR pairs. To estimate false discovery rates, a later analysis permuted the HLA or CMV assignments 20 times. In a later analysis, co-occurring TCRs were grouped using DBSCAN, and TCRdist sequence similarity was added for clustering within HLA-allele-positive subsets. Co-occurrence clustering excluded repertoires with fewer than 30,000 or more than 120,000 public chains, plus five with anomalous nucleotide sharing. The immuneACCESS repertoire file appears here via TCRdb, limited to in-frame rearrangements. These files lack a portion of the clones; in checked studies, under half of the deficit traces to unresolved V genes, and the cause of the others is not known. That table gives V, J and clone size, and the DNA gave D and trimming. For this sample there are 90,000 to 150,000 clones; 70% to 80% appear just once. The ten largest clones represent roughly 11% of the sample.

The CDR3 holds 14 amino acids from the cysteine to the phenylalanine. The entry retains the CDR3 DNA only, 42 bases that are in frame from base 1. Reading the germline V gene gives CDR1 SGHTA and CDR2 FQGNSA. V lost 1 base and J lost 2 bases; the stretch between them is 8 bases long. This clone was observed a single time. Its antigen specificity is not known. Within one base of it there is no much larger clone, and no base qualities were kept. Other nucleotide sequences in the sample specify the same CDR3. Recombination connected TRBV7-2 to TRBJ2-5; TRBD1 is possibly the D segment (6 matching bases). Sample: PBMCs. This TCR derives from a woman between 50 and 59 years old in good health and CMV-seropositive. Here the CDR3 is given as CASSLGGRQETQYF. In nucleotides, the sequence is TGTGCCAGCAGCTTAGGGGGGCGGCAAGAGACCCAGTACTTC. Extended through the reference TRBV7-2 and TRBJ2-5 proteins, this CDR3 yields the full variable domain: GAGVSQSPSNKVTEKGKDVELRCDPISGHTALYWYRQSLGQGLEFLIYFQGNSAPDKSGLPSDRFSAERTGGSVSTLTIQRTQQEDSAVYLCASSLGGRQETQYFGPGTRLLVL.